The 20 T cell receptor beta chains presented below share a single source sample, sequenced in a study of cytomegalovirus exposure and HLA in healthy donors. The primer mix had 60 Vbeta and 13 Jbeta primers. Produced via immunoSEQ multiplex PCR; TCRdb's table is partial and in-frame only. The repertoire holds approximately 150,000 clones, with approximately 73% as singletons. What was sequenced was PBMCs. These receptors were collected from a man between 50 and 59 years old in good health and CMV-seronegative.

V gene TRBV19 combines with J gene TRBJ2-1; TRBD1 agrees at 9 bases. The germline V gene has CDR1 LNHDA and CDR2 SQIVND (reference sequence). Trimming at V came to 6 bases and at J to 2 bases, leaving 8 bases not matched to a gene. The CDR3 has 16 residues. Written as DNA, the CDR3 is TGTGCCAGTAGCTGGACCGGGACAGGGACCTACAATGAGCAGTTCTTC. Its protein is CASSWTGTGTYNEQFF. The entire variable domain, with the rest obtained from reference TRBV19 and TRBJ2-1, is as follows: DGGITQSPKYLFRKEGQNVTLSCEQNLNHDAMYWYRQDPGQGLRLIYYSQIVNDFQKGDIAEGYSVSREKKESFPLTVTSAQKNPTAFYLCASSWTGTGTYNEQFFGPGTRLTVL.

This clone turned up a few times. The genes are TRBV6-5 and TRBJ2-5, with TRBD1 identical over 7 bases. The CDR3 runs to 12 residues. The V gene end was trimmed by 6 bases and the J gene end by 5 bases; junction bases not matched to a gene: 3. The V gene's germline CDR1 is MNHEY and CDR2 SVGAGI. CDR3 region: CASRGGRETQYF. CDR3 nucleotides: TGTGCCAGCAGAGGGGGCAGGGAGACCCAGTACTTC.

CDR3 DNA: TGTGCCAGCAGCCAAGGGGGCACTGGGGCCAACGTCCTGACTTTC. It codes for CASSQGGTGANVLTF. The gene calls are TRBV4-2 and TRBJ2-6; a weak D match, TRBD1 (5 bases). The CDR3 has 15 amino acids. Trimming pared 1 base from V and 2 bases from J, leaving 6 bases between. Germline V gene lookup returns CDR1 LGHNA and CDR2 YNFKEQ.

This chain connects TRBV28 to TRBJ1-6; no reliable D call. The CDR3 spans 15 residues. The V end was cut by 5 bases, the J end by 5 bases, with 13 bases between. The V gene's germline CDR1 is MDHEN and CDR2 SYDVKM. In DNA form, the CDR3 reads TGTGCCAGCAGTCCATTGTTTGGAGATAATTCACCCCTCCACTTT. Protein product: CASSPLFGDNSPLHF.

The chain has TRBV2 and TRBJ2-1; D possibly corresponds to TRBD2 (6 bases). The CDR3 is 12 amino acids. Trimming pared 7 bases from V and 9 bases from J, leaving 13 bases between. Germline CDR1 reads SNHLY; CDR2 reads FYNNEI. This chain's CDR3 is CASIRGGIEQFF. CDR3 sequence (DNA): TGTGCCAGCATCCGAGGAGGGATTGAGCAGTTCTTC.

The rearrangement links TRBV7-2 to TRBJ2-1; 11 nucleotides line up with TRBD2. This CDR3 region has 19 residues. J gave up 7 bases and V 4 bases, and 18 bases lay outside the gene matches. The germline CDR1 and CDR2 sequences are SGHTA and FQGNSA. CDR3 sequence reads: CASSWIGLAGRKRGNEQFF. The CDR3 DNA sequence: TGTGCCAGCAGCTGGATCGGACTAGCGGGCCGGAAGAGGGGAAATGAGCAGTTCTTC.

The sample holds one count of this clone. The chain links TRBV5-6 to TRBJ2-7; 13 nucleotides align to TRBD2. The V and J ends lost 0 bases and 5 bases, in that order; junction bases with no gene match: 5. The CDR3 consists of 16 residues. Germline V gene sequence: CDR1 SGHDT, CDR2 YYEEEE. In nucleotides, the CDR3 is TGTGCCAGCAGCTTGGGGGGACTAGCGGGGTCAGACGAGCAGTACTTC. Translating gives CASSLGGLAGSDEQYF.

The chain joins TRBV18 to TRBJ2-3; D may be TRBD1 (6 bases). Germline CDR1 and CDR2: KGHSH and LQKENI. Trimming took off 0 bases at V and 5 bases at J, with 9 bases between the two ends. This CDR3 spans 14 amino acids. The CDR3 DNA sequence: TGTGCCAGCTCACCACCGTCCAGGGGAGATACGCAGTATTTT. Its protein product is CASSPPSRGDTQYF.

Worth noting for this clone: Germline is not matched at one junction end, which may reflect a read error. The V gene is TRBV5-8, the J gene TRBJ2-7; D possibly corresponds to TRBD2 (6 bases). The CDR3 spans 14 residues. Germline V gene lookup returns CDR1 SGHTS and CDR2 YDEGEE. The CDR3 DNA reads TGTGCCAGCAGCCGTTATCGGGACTCCCACGAGCAGTACTTC. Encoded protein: CASSRYRDSHEQYF.

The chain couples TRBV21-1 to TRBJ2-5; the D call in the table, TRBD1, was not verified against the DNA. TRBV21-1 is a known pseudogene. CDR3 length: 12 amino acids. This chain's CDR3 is CASSNTGETQYF. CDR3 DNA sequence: TGTGCCAGCAGCAACACAGGGGAGACCCAGTACTTC.

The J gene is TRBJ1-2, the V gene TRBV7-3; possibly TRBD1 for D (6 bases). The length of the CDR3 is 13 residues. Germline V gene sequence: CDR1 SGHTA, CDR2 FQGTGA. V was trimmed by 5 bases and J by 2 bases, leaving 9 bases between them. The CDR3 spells CASSPGQNYGYTF. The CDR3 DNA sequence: TGTGCCAGCAGCCCTGGACAGAACTATGGCTACACCTTC.

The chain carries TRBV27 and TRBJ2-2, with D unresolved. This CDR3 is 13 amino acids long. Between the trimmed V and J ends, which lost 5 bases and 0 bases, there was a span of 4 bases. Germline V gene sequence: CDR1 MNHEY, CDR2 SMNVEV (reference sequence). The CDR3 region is CASSPPNTGELFF. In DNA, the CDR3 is TGTGCCAGCAGTCCTCCGAACACCGGGGAGCTGTTTTTT.

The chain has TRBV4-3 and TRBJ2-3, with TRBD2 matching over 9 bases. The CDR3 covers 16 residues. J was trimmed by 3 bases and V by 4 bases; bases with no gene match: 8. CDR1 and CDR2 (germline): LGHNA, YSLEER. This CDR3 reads CASSLQGLAPTDTQYF. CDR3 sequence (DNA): TGCGCCAGCAGCCTTCAAGGACTAGCGCCAACAGATACGCAGTATTTT.

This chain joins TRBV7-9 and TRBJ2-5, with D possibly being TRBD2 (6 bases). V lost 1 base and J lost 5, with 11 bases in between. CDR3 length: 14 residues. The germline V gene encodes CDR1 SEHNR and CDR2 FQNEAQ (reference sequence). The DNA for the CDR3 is TGTGCCAGCAGCTTAGGGGGAGGCGCCGAGACCCAGTACTTC. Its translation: CASSLGGGAETQYF.

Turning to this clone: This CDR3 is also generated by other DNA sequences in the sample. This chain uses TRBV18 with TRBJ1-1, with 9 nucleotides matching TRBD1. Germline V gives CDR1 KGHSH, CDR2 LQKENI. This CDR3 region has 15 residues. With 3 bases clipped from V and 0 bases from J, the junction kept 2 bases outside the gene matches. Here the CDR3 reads CASSPGQGMNTEAFF. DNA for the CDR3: TGTGCCAGCTCACCTGGACAGGGGATGAACACTGAAGCTTTCTTT.

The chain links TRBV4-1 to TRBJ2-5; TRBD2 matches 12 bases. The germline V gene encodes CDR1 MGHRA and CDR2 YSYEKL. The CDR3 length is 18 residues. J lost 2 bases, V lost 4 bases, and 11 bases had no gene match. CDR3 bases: TGCGCCAGCAGCCCCGAGGCCTCACTAGCGGGGGGTCAAGAGACCCAGTACTTC. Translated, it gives CASSPEASLAGGQETQYF.

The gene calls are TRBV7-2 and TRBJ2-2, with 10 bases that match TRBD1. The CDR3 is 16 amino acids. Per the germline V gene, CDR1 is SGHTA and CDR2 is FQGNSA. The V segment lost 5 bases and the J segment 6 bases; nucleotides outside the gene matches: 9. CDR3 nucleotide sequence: TGTGCCAGCAGCCCAAGGACAGGGGGTTCGTCCGGGGAGCTGTTTTTT. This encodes CASSPRTGGSSGELFF.

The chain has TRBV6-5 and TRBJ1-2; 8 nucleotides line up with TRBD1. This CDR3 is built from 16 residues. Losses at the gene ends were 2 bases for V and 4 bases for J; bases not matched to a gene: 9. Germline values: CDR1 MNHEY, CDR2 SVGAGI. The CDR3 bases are TGTGCCAGCAGTTACGATCAGACAGGGGTGGGCTATGGCTACACCTTC. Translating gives CASSYDQTGVGYGYTF.

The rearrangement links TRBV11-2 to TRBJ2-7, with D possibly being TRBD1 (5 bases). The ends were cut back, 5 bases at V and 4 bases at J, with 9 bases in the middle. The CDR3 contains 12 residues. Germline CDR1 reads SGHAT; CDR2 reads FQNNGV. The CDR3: CASSGQGYEQYF. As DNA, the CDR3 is TGTGCCAGCAGCGGGCAGGGATACGAGCAGTACTTC. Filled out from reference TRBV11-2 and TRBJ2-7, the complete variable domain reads EAGVAQSPRYKIIEKRQSVAFWCNPISGHATLYWYQQILGQGPKLLIQFQNNGVVDDSQLPKDRFSAERLKGVDSTLKIQPAKLEDSAVYLCASSGQGYEQYFGPGTRLTVT.

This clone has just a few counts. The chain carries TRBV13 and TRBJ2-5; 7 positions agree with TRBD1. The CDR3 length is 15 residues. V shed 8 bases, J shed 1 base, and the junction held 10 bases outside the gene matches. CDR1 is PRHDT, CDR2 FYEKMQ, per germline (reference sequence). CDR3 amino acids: CASRWKGAFQETQYF. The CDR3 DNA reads TGTGCCAGCCGCTGGAAGGGGGCATTCCAAGAGACCCAGTACTTC.